One sample yielded the 27 T cell receptor beta chains listed below, sequenced in a study of T cell clonotyping in hematopoietic cell transplantation (TCRdb year 2021). According to the study, the label for this sample's time point signals: recipient sample about 28 days before transplant, after cytoreduction. Library method: the immunoSEQ multiplex PCR assay. TCRdb took this table from immuneACCESS and kept in-frame rearrangements with V and J called. Such tables lack part of the clones; where checked against another copy, unresolved V genes explain under half of the gap, and the rest is unexplained. Counted in this sample were 25,000 to 30,000 clones; about 79% of them appeared once. The leading ten clones occupy 20% to 25% of the sample. Here the sequenced sample was peripheral blood mononuclear cells, taken before stem cell transplant. The source is a woman aged 55-75 years with acute myeloid leukemia. Some clones in this sample may be carry-over from other donors' samples.

This chain uses TRBV11-3 with TRBJ2-2; 7 bases map to TRBD1. Looked up from germline, CDR1 is SGHNT and CDR2 is YENEEA. The CDR3 spans 15 residues. J gave up 7 bases and V 8 bases, and 13 bases lay outside the gene matches. The CDR3 spells CASSLRDRGGGELFF. The CDR3 nucleotides read TGTGCCAGCTCGCTCCGGGACAGAGGGGGCGGGGAGCTGTTTTTT.

This sequence joins TRBV7-9 and TRBJ2-5; D ambiguous. CDR3 length: 15 amino acids. Germline V CDR1 and CDR2: SEHNR, FQNEAQ (reference sequence). The V gene lost 1 base and the J gene lost 6 bases, with 15 bases spanning the gap. In nucleotides, the CDR3 is TGTGCCAGCAGCTTAGACTCGTCCTTTGTCCAGACCCAGTACTTC. It codes for CASSLDSSFVQTQYF.

The rearrangement links TRBV7-2 to TRBJ1-2, with D unclear. V was clipped by 5 bases and J by 0 bases, with 4 bases between them. This CDR3 comprises 12 residues. Germline V gene lookup returns CDR1 SGHTA and CDR2 FQGNSA. CDR3 in DNA: TGTGCCAGCAGCCCGGCTAACTATGGCTACACCTTC. Its protein product is CASSPANYGYTF.

The chain employs TRBV2 and TRBJ1-6; the D is unclear. The V and J ends lost 3 bases and 0 bases respectively, with 0 bases between them. The CDR3 extends over 13 amino acids. Per germline, CDR1 SNHLY and CDR2 FYNNEI. Written as DNA, the CDR3 is TGTGCCAGCAGTGACTCCTATAATTCACCCCTCCACTTT. It codes for CASSDSYNSPLHF. Drawing the rest from reference TRBV2 and TRBJ1-6, the complete variable domain is EPEVTQTPSHQVTQMGQEVILRCVPISNHLYFYWYRQILGQKVEFLVSFYNNEISEKSEIFDDQFSVERPDGSNFTLKIRSTKLEDSAMYFCASSDSYNSPLHFGNGTRLTVT.

The chain links TRBV19 to TRBJ1-6; 9 bases are shared with TRBD1. CDR1 LNHDA and CDR2 SQIVND come from the germline V gene (reference sequence). V dropped 4 bases and J dropped 8; count of bases not matched to a gene: 9. This CDR3 contains 16 residues. The CDR3 reads CASSTLGTGTYSPLHF. The CDR3 DNA reads TGTGCCAGTAGTACGCTCGGGACAGGGACCTATTCACCCCTCCACTTT. Complete variable domain (other parts from reference TRBV19 and TRBJ1-6): DGGITQSPKYLFRKEGQNVTLSCEQNLNHDAMYWYRQDPGQGLRLIYYSQIVNDFQKGDIAEGYSVSREKKESFPLTVTSAQKNPTAFYLCASSTLGTGTYSPLHFGNGTRLTVT.

This chain connects TRBV4-1 to TRBJ2-7; no firm D call. The V end lost 0 bases, the J end lost 4 bases, and 13 bases lay between the germline ends. Germline V gene lookup returns CDR1 MGHRA and CDR2 YSYEKL. The CDR3 spans 15 residues. The CDR3 DNA sequence: TGCGCCAGCAGCCAAGACCAGCCTGAGGTGTACGAGCAGTACTTC. This sequence encodes CASSQDQPEVYEQYF.

This clone was detected only once. This CDR3 reads CASSQARETQYF. The CDR3 DNA follows: TGTGCCAGCAGCCAAGCAAGAGAGACCCAGTACTTC. V is TRBV14 and J is TRBJ2-5; D is unclear. The CDR3 is made up of 12 amino acids. The germline V gene encodes CDR1 SGHDN and CDR2 FVKESK. Trimming pared 1 base from V and 4 bases from J, leaving 4 bases between.

The rearrangement uses TRBV4-1 and TRBJ2-5; D not resolved. Germline CDR1 MGHRA, CDR2 YSYEKL. This CDR3 comprises 13 residues. V lost 3 bases and J lost 5, with 10 bases in between. The CDR3 bases are TGCGCCAGCAGCCACGGTGTAACGGAGACCCAGTACTTC. This gives the protein CASSHGVTETQYF.

The chain has TRBV6-5 and TRBJ2-5; D uncertain. With the DNA end fitting TRBJ2-7 better, the J assignment may be wrong. The CDR3 extends over 15 amino acids. Per germline, CDR1 MNHEY and CDR2 SVGAGI. This CDR3 reads CASSYESSSSYEQYF. CDR3 DNA: TGTGCCAGCAGTTACGAGTCTTCTAGCTCCTACGAGCAGTACTTC.

The CDR3 spells CASSMPKAETQYF. The DNA of the CDR3 is TGTGCCAGTAGTATGCCAAAGGCAGAGACCCAGTACTTC. The V gene is TRBV19, the J gene TRBJ2-5; D is undetermined. Germline V gene sequence: CDR1 LNHDA, CDR2 SQIVND (reference sequence). V was cut by 3 bases and J by 4 bases, with 9 bases left in between. The CDR3 extends over 13 amino acids.

The count of this clone is one. The CDR3 DNA reads as TGCGCCAGCAGCCCCCGACAGCTCCAAGAGACCCAGTACTTC. Amino acids: CASSPRQLQETQYF. This chain links TRBV4-1 with TRBJ2-5, with a tentative D call TRBD1 (5 bases). Germline lookup yields CDR1 MGHRA and CDR2 YSYEKL. Trimming pared 4 bases from V and 1 base from J, leaving 10 bases between. The length of the CDR3 is 14 residues.

This chain uses TRBV5-1 with TRBJ2-6, with 8 bases lining up with TRBD1. The CDR3 is 20 residues long. With V trimmed by 0 bases and J by 0 bases, 11 bases remained unmatched. Germline assignment: CDR1 SGHRS and CDR2 YFSETQ. CDR3 coding DNA: TGCGCCAGCAGCTTGGAGGCAGGGGGCAGGTCTCTCTCTGGGGCCAACGTCCTGACTTTC. This encodes CASSLEAGGRSLSGANVLTF.

The chain has TRBV6-6 and TRBJ1-2, with D perhaps matching TRBD1 (6 bases). Looked up from germline, CDR1 is MNHNY and CDR2 is SVGAGI (reference sequence). This CDR3 has 11 amino acids. Trimming took 6 bases from V and 7 from J, leaving 9 bases between them. CDR3 sequence reads: CASREQGGYTF. CDR3 nucleotides: TGTGCCAGCAGAGAACAGGGTGGCTACACCTTC.

The chain has TRBV7-2 and TRBJ2-7; 9 bases map to TRBD2. The germline CDR1 and CDR2 sequences are SGHTA and FQGNSA. J gave up 2 bases and V 1 base, and 3 bases lay outside the gene matches. This CDR3 has 15 amino acids. In DNA, the CDR3 is TGTGCCAGCAGCTTAGAGGCTAGCGGGACCTACGAGCAGTACTTC. This encodes CASSLEASGTYEQYF.

The chain couples TRBV19 to TRBJ1-2; the D gene is possibly TRBD1 (6 bases). CDR1 is LNHDA and CDR2 is SQIVND in the germline V gene (reference sequence). This CDR3 spans 15 amino acids. Trimming took 5 bases from V and 0 from J, leaving 13 bases between them. Here the CDR3 DNA reads TGTGCCAGTAGTTCCTCCGGGACACCTAACTATGGCTACACCTTC. It is translated as CASSSSGTPNYGYTF.

This clone was counted between two and nine times. As DNA, the CDR3 is TGTGCCAGCAGTGCGGCAGGTGATAATTCACCCCTCCACTTT. This sequence encodes CASSAAGDNSPLHF. V gene TRBV6-1 combines with J gene TRBJ1-6, with unresolved D. Per the germline V gene, CDR1 is MNHNS and CDR2 is SASEGT. The CDR3 spans 14 residues. V dropped 4 bases and J dropped 5 bases, with 9 bases sitting between them.

The genes are TRBV29-1 and TRBJ2-5; D is perhaps TRBD2 (5 bases). The CDR3 has 14 residues. V was shortened by 3 bases and J by 5 bases, with 16 bases between the two germline ends. Germline V gene lookup returns CDR1 SQVTM and CDR2 ANQGSEA. The CDR3 nucleotides read TGCAGCGTTGATAACGGGATCCAGGCGGAGACCCAGTACTTC. This translates into CSVDNGIQAETQYF.

The V gene is TRBV11-1, the J gene TRBJ1-1; no reliable D call. The CDR3 consists of 11 residues. Germline CDR1 is SGHAT and CDR2 is FQDESV (reference sequence). V dropped 0 bases and J dropped 4 bases, with 0 bases sitting between them. The CDR3 sequence: CASSLATEAFF. The CDR3 nucleotides are TGTGCCAGCAGCTTAGCCACTGAAGCTTTCTTT.

V and J are TRBV5-1 and TRBJ2-1; D gene uncertain. The V end was cut by 0 bases, the J end by 6 bases, with 7 bases between. The germline gives CDR1 SGHRS, CDR2 YFSETQ. The length of the CDR3 is 13 residues. CDR3 sequence (DNA): TGCGCCAGCAGCTTGGGCCGGGTCAATGAGCAGTTCTTC. The encoded protein is CASSLGRVNEQFF.

This chain uses TRBV5-1 with TRBJ2-7; D gene unclear. The germline CDR1 and CDR2 sequences are SGHRS and YFSETQ. The CDR3 loop spans 13 amino acids. Trimming cost V 1 base and J 0 bases, with 5 bases left between them. The CDR3 loop is CASSLKSSYEQYF. DNA of the CDR3: TGCGCCAGCAGCTTGAAGTCCTCCTACGAGCAGTACTTC.

The chain couples TRBV27 to TRBJ2-3; D perhaps matches TRBD1 (5 bases). Germline V gene sequence: CDR1 MNHEY, CDR2 SMNVEV (reference sequence). This CDR3 contains 18 residues. V dropped 6 bases and J dropped 3 bases, with 25 bases sitting between them. The CDR3 protein is CASRHLPGILERTDTQYF. CDR3 nucleotide sequence: TGTGCCAGCAGACACCTACCAGGGATTCTTGAGAGAACAGATACGCAGTATTTT.

The chain combines TRBV9 with TRBJ2-1, with D unresolved. This CDR3 has 14 amino acids. V was pared by 4 bases and J by 5 bases, with 13 bases between. Germline V gene sequence: CDR1 SGDLS, CDR2 YYNGEE. CDR3 in amino acids: CASSPPRRDNEQFF. The DNA of the CDR3 is TGTGCCAGCAGCCCCCCCAGAAGGGACAATGAGCAGTTCTTC. The full variable domain, its missing parts supplied by reference TRBV9 and TRBJ2-1, is DSGVTQTPKHLITATGQRVTLRCSPRSGDLSVYWYQQSLDQGLQFLIQYYNGEERAKGNILERFSAQQFPDLHSELNLSSLELGDSALYFCASSPPRRDNEQFFGPGTRLTVL.

The CDR3 DNA follows: TGTGCCAGCAGTGAATATGAACAGGGAAGTGGCTACACCTTC. As protein: CASSEYEQGSGYTF. This chain connects TRBV25-1 to TRBJ1-2; tentative D call: TRBD1 (6 bases). This CDR3 comprises 14 residues. The germline V gene has CDR1 MGHDK and CDR2 SYGVNS. The V end lost 0 bases, the J end lost 7 bases, and 12 bases lay between the germline ends.

This clone has a handful of counts. V and J are TRBV5-1 and TRBJ2-7, with D hard to call. Germline values: CDR1 SGHRS, CDR2 YFSETQ. The CDR3 sequence is 14 residues long. Trimming pared 4 bases from V and 0 bases from J, leaving 11 bases between. CDR3 in DNA: TGCGCCAGCAGCGTTCAAAGCCTCTCCTACGAGCAGTACTTC. It yields the protein CASSVQSLSYEQYF.

J is TRBJ2-1 and V is TRBV4-1, with 13 bases matching TRBD2. Germline V gene data show CDR1 as MGHRA and CDR2 as YSYEKL. This CDR3 has 22 residues. The V segment lost 3 bases and the J segment 8 bases; nucleotides outside the gene matches: 25. The DNA for the CDR3 is TGCGCCAGCAGCCACCGAGTTAAAGTAGGGACTAGCGGGATGCGGAGGGGAGATGAGCAGTTCTTC. Its translation is CASSHRVKVGTSGMRRGDEQFF.

The chain recombines TRBV18 with TRBJ1-1, with TRBD1 as a possible D gene (5 bases). V lost 6 bases, J lost 6 bases, and 26 bases lay in between. The germline V gene has CDR1 KGHSH and CDR2 LQKENI. The CDR3 is 17 residues long. The CDR3 here is CASSGSPARDLRAEAFF. CDR3 sequence (DNA): TGTGCCAGCTCGGGCTCTCCGGCTAGGGACCTCAGGGCTGAAGCTTTCTTT.

The gene calls are TRBV14 and TRBJ1-1; D is uncertain. The CDR3 covers 14 residues. Trimming cost V 0 bases and J 2 bases, with 7 bases left between them. Germline loops: CDR1 SGHDN, CDR2 FVKESK. The CDR3 region has the DNA TGTGCCAGCAGCCAAGATGGATATAACACTGAAGCTTTCTTT. It is translated as CASSQDGYNTEAFF.